Listed below are T cell receptor beta chains from one sample, sequenced in a study of CD8 T cells in Susac syndrome. TCRdb independently ran MiXCR on the immunoSEQ multiplex PCR reads; one entry per CDR3 protein. The sample has fewer than 350,000 distinct CDR3 sequences, around 92% seen once; the top ten hold about 0.07%. Specimen: CD4+ T cells from PBMCs. The receptors were gathered from a human donor with multiple sclerosis. Both conserved end residues are part of each CDR3. Each record gives: clone size, J gene, D gene, V gene, CDR3 DNA, CDR3 protein. A D gene is named only where the DNA matches it firmly. Clone size is not always given. Where it is, it says once, few, many or a class for expanded clones.

-,TRBJ1-2,-,TRBV6-6,TGTGCCAGCACCGACACAGGGAGCTATGGCTACACCTTC,CASTDTGSYGYTF
once,TRBJ2-1,-,TRBV7-2,TGTGCCAGCAGCTTAGCGCTTGGACTTTACAATGAGCAGTTCTTC,CASSLALGLYNEQFF
-,TRBJ2-4,TRBD1,TRBV20-1,TGCAGTGCTACGCGGGACAGGCTCAAAAACATTCAGTACTTC,CSATRDRLKNIQYF
-,TRBJ1-3,-,TRBV9,TGTGCCAGCAGCGTAGGGGGCCAGCCCTCTGGAAACACCATATATTTT,CASSVGGQPSGNTIYF
-,TRBJ2-6,-,TRBV14,TGTGCCAGTTCCCGGACCTCTGGGGCCAACGTCCTGACTTTC,CASSRTSGANVLTF
-,TRBJ1-4,-,TRBV6-6,TGTGCCAGCAGCCTGGGGCCGATGGGAAAACTGTTTTTT,CASSLGPMGKLFF
-,TRBJ2-5,-,TRBV24-1,TGTGCCACCAGCGCAGGGGGGGACTCCCAAGAGACCCAGTACTTC,CATSAGGDSQETQYF
-,TRBJ2-1,-,TRBV19,TGTGCCAGTAGTATCGGAGCCGGGGTCGAAGAGCAGTTCTTC,CASSIGAGVEEQFF
-,TRBJ2-1,TRBD2,TRBV30,TGTGCCTGGAGCCCCTGGACTAGCTCGGTGTCCTACAATGAGCAGTTCTTC,CAWSPWTSSVSYNEQFF
-,TRBJ1-4,-,TRBV29-1,TGCAGCGTTGTCGTTGTTGGTGTCTGGGATGAAAAACTGTTTTTT,CSVVVVGVWDEKLFF
few,TRBJ2-6,-,TRBV4-2,TGTGCCAGCAGCCAAGAGGGAACCTCTGGGGCCAACGTCCTGACTTTC,CASSQEGTSGANVLTF
once,TRBJ2-7,-,TRBV30,TGTGCCTGGAGTGTACGGACCTACGAGCAGTACTTC,CAWSVRTYEQYF
-,TRBJ2-5,TRBD2,TRBV12-3/TRBV12-4,TGTGCCAGCACCCCCGCCGGGACTAGCGGAGAGACCCAGTACTTC,CASTPAGTSGETQYF
-,TRBJ2-7,TRBD1,TRBV3-1,TGTGCCAGCAGCCAATGGGACAGTGGACTGCAAACCTTCCTCTTC,CASSQWDSGLQTFLF
-,TRBJ2-7,-,TRBV6-5,TGTGCCGCAACGGACAGTGTTGTCTACGAGCAGTACTTC,CAATDSVVYEQYF
-,TRBJ1-2,-,TRBV6-2/TRBV6-3,TGTGCCAGCAGTTTGGGGAGCGGCACTGTGAACTATGGCTACACCTTC,CASSLGSGTVNYGYTF
-,TRBJ1-1,TRBD1,TRBV20-1,TGCAGTGCCCTGGGACAGGGGAACACTGAAGCTTTCTTT,CSALGQGNTEAFF
-,TRBJ1-5,TRBD1,TRBV5-6,TGTGCCAGCAGCTCCGCGCGTCCCGGGACAGGATTCCCGCGGGGCAATCAGCCCCAGCATTTT,CASSSARPGTGFPRGNQPQHF
-,TRBJ1-2,-,TRBV7-9,TGTGCCAGCAGCTCCCGGGACTCCATGGGCTATGGCTACACCTTC,CASSSRDSMGYGYTF
-,TRBJ2-1,-,TRBV24-1,TGTGCCACCAGTGACCCGCCGGGACATTCCGGGAAGGGTGAGCAGTTCTTC,CATSDPPGHSGKGEQFF
-,TRBJ1-5,-,TRBV6-2/TRBV6-3,TGTGCCAGCTCGCCTACTAATAGCAATCAGCCCCAGCATTTT,CASSPTNSNQPQHF
-,TRBJ1-2,-,TRBV11-3,TGTGCCAGCAGCTTAGAGGGGCGGGCTTCAGTCACCTTC,CASSLEGRASVTF
once,TRBJ1-5,-,TRBV2,TGTGCCAGCAGTGTCGGACGGAGCAATCAGCCCCAGCATTTT,CASSVGRSNQPQHF
-,TRBJ1-1,-,TRBV7-2,TGTGCCAGCAGCCGCGCACTGAACACTGAAGCTTTCTTT,CASSRALNTEAFF
-,TRBJ2-3,-,TRBV21-1,TGTGCCAGCAGCAGCCTAGCCCCCTGCACAGATACGCAGTATTTT,CASSSLAPCTDTQYF
-,TRBJ2-5,TRBD2,TRBV27,TGTGCCAGCAGTCCCCACCTCCTAGCGGGCTCGGTGGAGACCCAGTACTTC,CASSPHLLAGSVETQYF
-,TRBJ1-1,-,TRBV5-4,TGTGTCAGCAGCCCTACAGGGTCCCGGACTGAAGCTTTCTTT,CVSSPTGSRTEAFF
-,TRBJ1-1,-,TRBV7-2,TGTGCCAGCAGCTTATCGGCTATCGCTGAAGCTTTCTTT,CASSLSAIAEAFF
-,TRBJ1-3,-,TRBV19,TGTGCCAGTAGTACCCCGTCCCGGAACTCTGGAAACACCATATATTTT,CASSTPSRNSGNTIYF
-,TRBJ2-3,-,TRBV19,TGTGCCAGTAGTGCCCGGACTAGCACAGATACGCAGTATTTT,CASSARTSTDTQYF
-,TRBJ2-2,TRBD2,TRBV9,TGTGCCAGCAGCGTAACTAGCGGGAGAGCCGGGGAGCTGTTTTTT,CASSVTSGRAGELFF
-,TRBJ1-2,TRBD1,TRBV5-6,TGTGCCAGCAGCATACCGGACAGGGGACGTCATGGCTACACCTTC,CASSIPDRGRHGYTF
-,TRBJ2-2,TRBD2,TRBV24-1,TGTGCCGGGGGCGACGAAGGGACTAGCGGGAGTGCCCCGGGGGAGCTGTTTTTT,CAGGDEGTSGSAPGELFF
-,TRBJ1-2,TRBD1,TRBV2,TGTGCCAGCAGCGAGGACAGGGCTCTGCGCTACACCTTC,CASSEDRALRYTF
-,TRBJ2-1,TRBD2,TRBV6-5,TGTGCCAGCAGTTACGGACTAGTGGGTAATGAGCAGTTCTTC,CASSYGLVGNEQFF
-,TRBJ2-7,-,TRBV4-3,TGCGCCAGCAGCCAAGGTACTAGTATCTACGAGCAGTACTTC,CASSQGTSIYEQYF
-,TRBJ2-3,TRBD2,TRBV6-6,TGTGCCAGCAGGGATACCGGGACTAGAGCCTATACGCAGTATTTT,CASRDTGTRAYTQYF
once,TRBJ2-1,TRBD2,TRBV5-5,TGTGCCAGCAGACTGGGACTAGCGCTTTACAATGAGCAGTTCTTC,CASRLGLALYNEQFF
-,TRBJ1-1,TRBD1,TRBV9,TGTGCCAGCAGCCTACTGCCGGGGGACAGGGGCGCACAGGGGACCAGGAACACTGAAGCTTTCTTT,CASSLLPGDRGAQGTRNTEAFF
once,TRBJ1-6,-,TRBV10-1,TGCGCCAGCAGTTCATTACCGAATTCACCCCTCCACTTT,CASSSLPNSPLHF
-,TRBJ2-7,-,TRBV7-9,TGTGCCAGCAGTTGGGGACACCATAACTCCTACGAGCAGTACTTC,CASSWGHHNSYEQYF
-,TRBJ1-4,-,TRBV27,TGTGCCAGCCTACTTGAAAAACTGTTTTTT,CASLLEKLFF
-,TRBJ1-4,-,TRBV7-2,TGTGCCAGCAGCTTAGCGCGTCAGGGAAACGAAAAACTGTTTTTT,CASSLARQGNEKLFF
-,TRBJ2-3,-,TRBV18,TGTGCCAGCTCCCCCTTCACGGGGAGCACAGATACGCAGTATTTT,CASSPFTGSTDTQYF
-,TRBJ1-1,TRBD1,TRBV19,TGTGCCAGTACCCTACAGGGGGCATTGAACACTGAAGCTTTCTTT,CASTLQGALNTEAFF
-,TRBJ1-4,-,TRBV12-3/TRBV12-4,TGTGCCAGCAGTTTGCGACAGCTTAATGAAAAACTGTTTTTT,CASSLRQLNEKLFF
-,TRBJ2-7,TRBD1,TRBV29-1,TGCAGCGTTCGACAGGGATACTCCTACGAGCAGTACTTC,CSVRQGYSYEQYF
-,TRBJ1-1,-,TRBV7-9,TGTGCCAGCAGCTTAAGGTCAGAGAACACTGAAGCTTTCTTT,CASSLRSENTEAFF
-,TRBJ2-1,TRBD1,TRBV6-5,TGTGCCAGCAGTTACTCGGACAGGGGTTATGAGCAGTTCTTC,CASSYSDRGYEQFF